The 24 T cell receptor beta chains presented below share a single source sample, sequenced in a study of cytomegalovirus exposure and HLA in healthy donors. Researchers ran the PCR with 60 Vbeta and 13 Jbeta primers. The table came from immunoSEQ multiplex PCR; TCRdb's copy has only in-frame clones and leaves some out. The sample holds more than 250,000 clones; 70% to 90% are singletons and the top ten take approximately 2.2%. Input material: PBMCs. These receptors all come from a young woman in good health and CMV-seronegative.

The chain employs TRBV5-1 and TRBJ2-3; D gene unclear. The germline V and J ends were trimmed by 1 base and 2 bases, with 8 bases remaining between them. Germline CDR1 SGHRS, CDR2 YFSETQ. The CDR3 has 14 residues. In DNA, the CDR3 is TGCGCCAGCAGCTTGTCCAGATTCACAGATACGCAGTATTTT. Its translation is CASSLSRFTDTQYF.

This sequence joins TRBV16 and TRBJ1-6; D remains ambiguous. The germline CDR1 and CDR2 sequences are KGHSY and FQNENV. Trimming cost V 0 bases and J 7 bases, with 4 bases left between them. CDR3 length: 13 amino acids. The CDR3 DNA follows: TGTGCCAGCAGCCAATCCGAGAATTCACCCCTCCACTTT. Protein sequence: CASSQSENSPLHF.

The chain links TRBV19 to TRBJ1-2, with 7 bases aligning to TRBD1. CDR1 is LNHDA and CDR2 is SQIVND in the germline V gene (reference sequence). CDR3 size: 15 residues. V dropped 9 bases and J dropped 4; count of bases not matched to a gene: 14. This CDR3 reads CASRGLGGQSYGYTF. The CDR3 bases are TGTGCCAGCAGAGGATTAGGGGGACAGAGCTATGGCTACACCTTC. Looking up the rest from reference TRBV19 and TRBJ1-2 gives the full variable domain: DGGITQSPKYLFRKEGQNVTLSCEQNLNHDAMYWYRQDPGQGLRLIYYSQIVNDFQKGDIAEGYSVSREKKESFPLTVTSAQKNPTAFYLCASRGLGGQSYGYTFGSGTRLTVV.

CDR3 DNA sequence: TGCAGTGCTAGATTAGATGGCTACACCTTC. Its protein is CSARLDGYTF. The chain recombines TRBV20-1 with TRBJ1-2; D not resolved. The germline V gene encodes CDR1 DFQATT and CDR2 SNEGSKA (reference sequence). CDR3 length: 10 amino acids. Trimming shortened V by 2 bases and J by 6 bases, and 4 bases separated the two germline ends.

As DNA, the CDR3 is TGTGCTAGTGGGGGTGACAGGGATATTTCTCATCCGCCCCAGCATTTT. This sequence encodes CASGGDRDISHPPQHF. The chain links TRBV12-5 to TRBJ1-5; 7 bases are shared with TRBD1. Trimming cost V 6 bases and J 9 bases; bases outside gene matches: 17. Germline CDR1 is LGHNT and CDR2 is FRNRAP. The CDR3 has 16 amino acids. Full variable domain (rest looked up from reference TRBV12-5 and TRBJ1-5): DARVTQTPRHKVTEMGQEVTMRCQPILGHNTVFWYRQTMMQGLELLAYFRNRAPLDDSGMPKDRFSAEMPDATLATLKIQPSEPRDSAVYFCASGGDRDISHPPQHFGDGTRLSIL.

The CDR3 DNA reads TGCGCCAGCAGCTGGGGGTCGGGACTAGCATTTAATGAGCAGTTCTTC. It is translated as CASSWGSGLAFNEQFF. The chain recombines TRBV5-1 with TRBJ2-1; 9 positions match TRBD2. V was clipped by 3 bases and J by 7 bases; unmatched bases: 11. The CDR3 consists of 16 residues. The germline CDR1 and CDR2 sequences are SGHRS and YFSETQ.

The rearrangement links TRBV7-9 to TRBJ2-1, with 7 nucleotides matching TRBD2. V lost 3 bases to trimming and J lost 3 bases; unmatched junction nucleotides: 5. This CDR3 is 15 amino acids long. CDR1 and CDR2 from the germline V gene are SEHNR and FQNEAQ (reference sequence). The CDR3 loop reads CASSLGGGDYNEQFF. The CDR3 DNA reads TGTGCCAGCAGCTTGGGCGGGGGAGACTACAATGAGCAGTTCTTC.

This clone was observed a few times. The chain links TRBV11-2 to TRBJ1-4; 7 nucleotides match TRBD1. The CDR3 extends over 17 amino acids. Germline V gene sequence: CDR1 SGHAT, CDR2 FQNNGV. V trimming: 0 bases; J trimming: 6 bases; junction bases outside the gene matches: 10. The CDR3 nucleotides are TGTGCCAGCAGCTTAGATTGGCGACAGGGTGAAGATGAAAAACTGTTTTTT. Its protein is CASSLDWRQGEDEKLFF.

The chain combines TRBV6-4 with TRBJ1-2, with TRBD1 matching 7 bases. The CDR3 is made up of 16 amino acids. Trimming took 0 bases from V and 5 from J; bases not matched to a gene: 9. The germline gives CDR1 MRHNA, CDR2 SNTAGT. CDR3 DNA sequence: TGTGCCAGCAGTGACTCCTCCTCGGACAGGTTGTATGGCTACACCTTC. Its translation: CASSDSSSDRLYGYTF.

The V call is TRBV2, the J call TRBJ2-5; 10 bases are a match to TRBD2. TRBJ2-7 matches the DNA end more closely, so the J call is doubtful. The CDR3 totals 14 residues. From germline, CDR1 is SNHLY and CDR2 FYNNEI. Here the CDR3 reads CASSGLAGQDEQYF. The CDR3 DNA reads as TGTGCCAGCAGTGGACTAGCGGGCCAGGACGAGCAGTACTTC.

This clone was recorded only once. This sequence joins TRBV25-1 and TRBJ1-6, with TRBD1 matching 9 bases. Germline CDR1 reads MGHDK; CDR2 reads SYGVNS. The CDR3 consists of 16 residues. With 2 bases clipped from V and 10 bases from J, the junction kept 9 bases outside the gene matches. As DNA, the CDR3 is TGTGCCAGCAGTGAACAAGCGGGACAGGGTTGGTCACCCCTCCACTTT. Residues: CASSEQAGQGWSPLHF.

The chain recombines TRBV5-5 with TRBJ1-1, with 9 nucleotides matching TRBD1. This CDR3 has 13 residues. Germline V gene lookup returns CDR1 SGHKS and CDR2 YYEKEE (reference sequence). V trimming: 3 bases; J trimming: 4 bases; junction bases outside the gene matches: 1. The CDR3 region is CASSSDRGTEAFF. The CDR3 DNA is TGTGCCAGCAGCTCGGACAGGGGCACTGAAGCTTTCTTT.

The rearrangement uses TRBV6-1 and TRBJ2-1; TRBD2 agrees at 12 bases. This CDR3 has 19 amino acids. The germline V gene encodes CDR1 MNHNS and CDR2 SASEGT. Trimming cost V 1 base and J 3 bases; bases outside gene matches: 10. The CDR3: CASSEGLAGGPRRYNEQFF. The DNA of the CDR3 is TGTGCCAGCAGTGAAGGGCTAGCGGGGGGGCCCCGGCGCTACAATGAGCAGTTCTTC.

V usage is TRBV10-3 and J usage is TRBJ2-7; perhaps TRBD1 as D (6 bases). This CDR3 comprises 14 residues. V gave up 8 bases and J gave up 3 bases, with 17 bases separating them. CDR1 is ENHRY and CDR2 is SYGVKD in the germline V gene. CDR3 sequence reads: CAIRERDIRYEQYF. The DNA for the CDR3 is TGTGCCATCCGGGAACGGGACATTCGCTACGAGCAGTACTTC.

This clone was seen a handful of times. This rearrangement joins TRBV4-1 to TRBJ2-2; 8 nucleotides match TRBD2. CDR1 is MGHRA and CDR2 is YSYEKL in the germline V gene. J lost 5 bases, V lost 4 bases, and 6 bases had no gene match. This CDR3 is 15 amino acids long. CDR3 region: CASSPREGSTGELFF. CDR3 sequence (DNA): TGCGCCAGCAGCCCCCGGGAGGGCTCAACCGGGGAGCTGTTTTTT.

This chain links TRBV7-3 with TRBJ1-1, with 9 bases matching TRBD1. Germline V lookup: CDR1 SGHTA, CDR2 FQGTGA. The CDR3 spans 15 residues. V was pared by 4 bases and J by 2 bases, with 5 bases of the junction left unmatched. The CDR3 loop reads CASSSGTGLNTEAFF. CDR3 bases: TGTGCCAGCAGCTCCGGGACAGGGCTAAACACTGAAGCTTTCTTT. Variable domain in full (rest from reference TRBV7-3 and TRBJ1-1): GAGVSQTPSNKVTEKGKYVELRCDPISGHTALYWYRQSLGQGPEFLIYFQGTGAADDSGLPNDRFFAVRPEGSVSTLKIQRTERGDSAVYLCASSSGTGLNTEAFFGQGTRLTVV.

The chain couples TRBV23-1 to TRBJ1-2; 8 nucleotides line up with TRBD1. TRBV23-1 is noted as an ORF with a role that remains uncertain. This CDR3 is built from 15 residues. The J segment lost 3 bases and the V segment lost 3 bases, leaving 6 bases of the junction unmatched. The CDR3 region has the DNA TGCGCCAGCAGTCAGCAGGGGGCCGTGGACTATGGCTACACCTTC. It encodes CASSQQGAVDYGYTF.

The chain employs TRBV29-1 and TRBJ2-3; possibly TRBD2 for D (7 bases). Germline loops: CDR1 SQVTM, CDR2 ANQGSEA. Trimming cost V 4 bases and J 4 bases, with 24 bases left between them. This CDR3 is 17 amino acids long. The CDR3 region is CSVGSRGWGGGADTQYF. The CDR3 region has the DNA TGCAGCGTTGGATCTAGGGGCTGGGGAGGGGGAGCAGATACGCAGTATTTT.

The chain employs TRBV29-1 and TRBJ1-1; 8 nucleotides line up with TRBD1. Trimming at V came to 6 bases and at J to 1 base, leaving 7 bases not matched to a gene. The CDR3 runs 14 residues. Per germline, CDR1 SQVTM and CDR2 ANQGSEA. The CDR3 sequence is CSVLYRGRNTEAFF. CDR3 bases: TGCAGCGTCCTTTACAGGGGGAGGAACACTGAAGCTTTCTTT. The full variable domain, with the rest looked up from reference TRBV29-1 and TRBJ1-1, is SAVISQKPSRDICQRGTSLTIQCQVDSQVTMMFWYRQQPGQSLTLIATANQGSEATYESGFVIDKFPISRPNLTFSTLTVSNMSPEDSSIYLCSVLYRGRNTEAFFGQGTRLTVV.

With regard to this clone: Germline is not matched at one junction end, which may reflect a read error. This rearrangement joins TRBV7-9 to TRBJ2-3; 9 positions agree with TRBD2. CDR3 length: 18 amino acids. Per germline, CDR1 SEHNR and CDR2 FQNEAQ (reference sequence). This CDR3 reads CSSSSSPSGVFGTDTQYF. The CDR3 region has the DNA TGTTCCAGCAGCTCCAGCCCTAGCGGGGTCTTTGGCACAGATACGCAGTATTTT.

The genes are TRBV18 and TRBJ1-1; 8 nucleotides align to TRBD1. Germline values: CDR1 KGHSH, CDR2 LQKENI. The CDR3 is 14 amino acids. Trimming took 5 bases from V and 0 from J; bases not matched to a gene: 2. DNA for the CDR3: TGTGCCAGCTCAGCGGACAGGGTGAACACTGAAGCTTTCTTT. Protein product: CASSADRVNTEAFF.

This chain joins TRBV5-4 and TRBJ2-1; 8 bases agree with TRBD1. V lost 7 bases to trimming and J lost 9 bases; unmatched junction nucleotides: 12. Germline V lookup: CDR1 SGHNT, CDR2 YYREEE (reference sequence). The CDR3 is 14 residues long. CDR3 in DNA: TGTGCCAGCCTCCAAGGGGCAGGGGGCGGTGAGCAGTTCTTC. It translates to CASLQGAGGGEQFF.

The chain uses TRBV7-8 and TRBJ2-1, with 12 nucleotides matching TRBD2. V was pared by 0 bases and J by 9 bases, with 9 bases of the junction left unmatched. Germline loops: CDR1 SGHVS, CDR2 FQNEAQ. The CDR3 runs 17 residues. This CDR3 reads CASSLASGLAGGSEQFF. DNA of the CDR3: TGTGCCAGCAGCTTAGCGTCAGGGCTAGCGGGGGGGTCTGAGCAGTTCTTC.

Here the CDR3 reads CASSSGRDGSYEQYF. CDR3 DNA: TGTGCCAGCAGTTCTGGTAGAGATGGTTCCTACGAGCAGTACTTC. The J gene is TRBJ2-7, the V gene TRBV27; D unresolved. Trimming left V 4 bases short and J 1 base short, with 14 bases between. The CDR3 totals 15 residues. Germline V gene lookup returns CDR1 MNHEY and CDR2 SMNVEV (reference sequence).